This T cell receptor beta chain comes out of a study of blood T cells in healthy people across ages. General observations from the study: It was not possible, with unsorted PBMCs, to conclusively compare naive and antigen-experienced cells.

Trimming took off 0 bases at V and 0 bases at J, with 9 bases between the two ends. CDR1 and CDR2 from the germline V gene are SGHTA and FQGNSA. The CDR3 spans 16 residues. The table lists this clonotype with a count of one. The antigen is unknown. A sample-barcoded 5' primer and a J-beta primer mix were used in a second PCR of about 7 to 12 cycles. In TCRdb, the 5' RACE reads were re-called with MiXCR into one record per CDR3 protein. The repertoire holds 1,500,000 or so distinct CDR3 sequences, with approximately 59% as singletons. The specimen was blood. The rearrangement uses TRBV7-2 and TRBJ2-4; D unclear. This TCR was recovered from a man between 18 and 35 years old in good health. CDR3 amino acids: CASSLAGPVAKNIQYF. In nucleotides, the CDR3 is TGTGCCAGCAGCTTAGCTGGGCCAGTAGCCAAAAACATTCAGTACTTC.